Listed below are T cell receptor beta chains from one sample, sequenced in a study of shared clonotypes between healthy human individuals. The protocol was immunoSEQ multiplex PCR, while the TCRdb copy is restricted to in-frame clones and leaves out a portion. The sample shows some 2,100,000 clones, just over 90% of them seen only once. The sequenced sample consisted of naive CD8+ T cells from PBMCs. The source of these receptors is a man aged 18 to 29 in good health. Some clones in this sample may be carry-over from other donors' samples. Both conserved end residues are part of each CDR3. A D gene is named only where the DNA matches it firmly. Clone size is shown for a subset of rows, as once, few, many or a class of expanded clone.

V gene,J gene,D gene,clone size,CDR3 protein,CDR3 DNA
TRBV7-9,TRBJ2-3,TRBD2,NA,CASSLGWAGEALYTDTQYF,TGTGCCAGCAGCTTGGGCTGGGCGGGAGAAGCACTCTACACAGATACGCAGTATTTT
TRBV27,TRBJ2-4,TRBD1,NA,CASSRMTGAKNIQYF,TGTGCCAGCAGCCGAATGACAGGGGCCAAAAACATTCAGTACTTC
TRBV5-4,TRBJ1-2,NA,NA,CASSNTALLYGYTF,TGTGCCAGCAGCAATACAGCGCTCCTTTATGGCTACACCTTC
TRBV28,TRBJ2-7,TRBD1,NA,CASSTHRGRLAYEQYF,TGTGCCAGCAGTACCCACAGGGGGCGGCTCGCCTACGAGCAGTACTTC
TRBV25-1,TRBJ1-4,NA,NA,CASSEDFEPGGEKLFF,TGTGCCAGCAGTGAAGATTTCGAGCCCGGGGGCGAAAAACTGTTTTTT
TRBV4-1,TRBJ2-1,NA,NA,CASSLGVRGEQFF,TGCGCCAGCAGCTTGGGGGTAAGGGGTGAGCAGTTCTTC
TRBV11-2,TRBJ1-5,TRBD1,NA,CASRPGQGASQPQHF,TGTGCCAGCAGACCGGGACAGGGGGCTTCCCAGCCCCAGCATTTT
TRBV4-1,TRBJ2-7,TRBD1,NA,CASSQVSVLGQGAYEQYF,TGCGCCAGCAGCCAAGTTTCCGTGCTTGGACAGGGGGCTTACGAGCAGTACTTC
TRBV27,TRBJ2-3,TRBD2,NA,CASRASGRPLTDTQYF,TGTGCCAGCAGGGCTAGCGGGAGGCCTCTCACAGATACGCAGTATTTT
TRBV5-4,TRBJ1-2,NA,NA,CASSWIADRGNYGYTF,TGTGCCAGCAGCTGGATTGCGGACAGAGGAAACTATGGCTACACCTTC
TRBV7-9,TRBJ2-7,NA,NA,CASSTILASAYEQYF,TGTGCCAGCAGCACCATCCTAGCGTCGGCCTACGAGCAGTACTTC
TRBV6-5,TRBJ2-7,NA,once,CASSYSVGLPWEQYF,TGTGCCAGCAGTTACTCGGTTGGACTACCCTGGGAGCAGTACTTC
TRBV7-9,TRBJ2-1,TRBD2,NA,CASSGTLSGINEQFF,TGTGCCAGCAGCGGCACGCTGAGCGGGATAAATGAGCAGTTCTTC
TRBV15,TRBJ2-1,NA,NA,CATSRDGGRRNEQFF,TGTGCCACCAGCAGAGATGGGGGGCGCAGGAATGAGCAGTTCTTC
TRBV7-9,TRBJ1-5,NA,NA,CASSFQGVQPQHF,TGTGCCAGCAGCTTCCAGGGAGTTCAGCCCCAGCATTTT
TRBV7-9,TRBJ1-2,NA,once,CASSQQGEGYTF,TGTGCCAGCAGCCAACAGGGTGAGGGCTACACCTTC
TRBV6-5,TRBJ2-3,NA,NA,CASSPQRVPTDTQYF,TGTGCCAGCAGTCCACAGCGGGTTCCCACAGATACGCAGTATTTT
TRBV7-8,TRBJ2-7,TRBD1,NA,CASSPSAGTGGYEQYF,TGTGCCAGCAGCCCCTCCGCCGGGACAGGGGGCTACGAGCAGTACTTC
TRBV28,TRBJ1-2,NA,NA,CASSLTDSYGYTF,TGTGCCAGCAGCCTTACCGACAGCTATGGCTACACCTTC
TRBV27,TRBJ2-4,NA,NA,CASSGGRAGVPLLAKNIQYF,TGTGCCAGCAGTGGGGGCCGAGCGGGCGTCCCATTACTAGCCAAAAACATTCAGTACTTC
TRBV11-2,TRBJ2-1,NA,NA,CASSLVSNPSSYNEQFF,TGTGCCAGCAGCCTAGTATCGAACCCCTCCTCCTACAATGAGCAGTTCTTC
TRBV9,TRBJ2-1,TRBD2,NA,CASSLRLAVNEQFF,TGTGCCAGCAGCCTTCGACTAGCGGTCAATGAGCAGTTCTTC
TRBV9,TRBJ2-3,TRBD2,NA,CASSMNSGSTTDTQYF,TGTGCCAGCAGCATGAATAGCGGGAGTACGACAGATACGCAGTATTTT
TRBV11-2,TRBJ2-1,TRBD2,NA,CASSSRNLAGGSSEQFF,TGTGCCAGCAGCTCGAGAAACCTAGCGGGAGGGTCGAGTGAGCAGTTCTTC
TRBV19,TRBJ1-1,NA,NA,CASSLTLGTEAFF,TGTGCCAGTAGTCTCACACTAGGAACTGAAGCTTTCTTT
TRBV11-1,TRBJ2-3,NA,NA,CASSWGREWVGSDTQYF,TGTGCCAGCAGCTGGGGCCGAGAGTGGGTAGGCTCCGATACGCAGTATTTT
TRBV6-5,TRBJ2-2,NA,NA,CASAGGRWSGELFF,TGTGCCAGCGCCGGGGGCCGGTGGTCCGGGGAGCTGTTTTTT
TRBV5-5,TRBJ2-7,NA,NA,CASSLDSSGYEQYF,TGTGCCAGCAGCCTGGACAGCTCCGGCTACGAGCAGTACTTC
TRBV14,TRBJ1-1,NA,few,CASSPGGEAFF,TGTGCCAGCAGCCCGGGGGGTGAAGCTTTCTTT
TRBV7-9,TRBJ2-5,NA,NA,CASSRPGGTKEETQYF,TGTGCCAGCAGCCGCCCAGGAGGGACAAAGGAAGAGACCCAGTACTTC
TRBV7-9,TRBJ1-5,NA,NA,CASSLGGVNQPQHF,TGTGCCAGCAGCTTAGGGGGTGTGAATCAGCCCCAGCATTTT
TRBV7-9,TRBJ2-2,NA,NA,CASSAGAGNTGELFF,TGTGCCAGCAGCGCGGGGGCAGGGAACACCGGGGAGCTGTTTTTT
TRBV27,TRBJ2-5,TRBD2,NA,CASSLAPGGRETQYF,TGTGCCAGCAGTTTGGCCCCGGGAGGGAGAGAGACCCAGTACTTC
TRBV6-1,TRBJ2-7,NA,NA,CASSVVDKPYEQYF,TGTGCCAGCAGTGTAGTGGACAAGCCCTACGAGCAGTACTTC
TRBV28,TRBJ2-5,NA,once,CASSLTEYGTQYF,TGTGCCAGCAGTTTAACCGAGTATGGGACCCAGTACTTC
TRBV6-5,TRBJ2-7,TRBD2,NA,CASRPGLVIYEQYF,TGTGCCAGCAGGCCGGGACTAGTCATCTACGAGCAGTACTTC
TRBV13,TRBJ2-7,NA,NA,CASSLDSTYEQYF,TGTGCCAGCAGCTTAGATAGCACCTACGAGCAGTACTTC
TRBV5-6,TRBJ2-2,TRBD2,NA,CASSSPDLLAGTGELFF,TGTGCCAGCAGCTCCCCGGATCTTTTAGCGGGCACCGGGGAGCTGTTTTTT
TRBV27,TRBJ2-1,TRBD2,NA,CASSSSAGETYNEQFF,TGTGCCAGCAGTTCCTCAGCGGGAGAGACCTACAATGAGCAGTTCTTC
TRBV30,TRBJ2-1,NA,NA,CAWSVLVVTYNEQFF,TGTGCCTGGAGTGTATTGGTCGTAACCTACAATGAGCAGTTCTTC
TRBV9,TRBJ2-5,TRBD1,NA,CASSPRDSQETQYF,TGTGCCAGCAGCCCTCGGGACAGCCAAGAGACCCAGTACTTC
TRBV11-1,TRBJ1-1,NA,NA,CASSNRPFMNTEAFF,TGTGCCAGCAGCAACAGGCCCTTTATGAACACTGAAGCTTTCTTT
TRBV5-5,TRBJ1-2,NA,NA,CASSLRQDLPVGYTF,TGTGCCAGCAGCTTGCGGCAGGACCTCCCGGTTGGCTACACCTTC
TRBV30,TRBJ2-1,NA,NA,CAWRRGPSSYNEQFF,TGTGCCTGGAGACGGGGCCCAAGCTCCTACAATGAGCAGTTCTTC
TRBV27,TRBJ2-7,TRBD1,NA,CASSLIGQGNEQYF,TGTGCCAGCAGTTTAATTGGACAGGGGAACGAGCAGTACTTC